The 17 T cell receptor beta chains listed next were all sequenced from one sample in a study of cytomegalovirus exposure and HLA in healthy donors. The PCR made use of 60 Vbeta and 13 Jbeta primers. TCRdb's copy holds only in-frame clones and misses some; the assay was immunoSEQ multiplex PCR. The repertoire holds 150,000 or so clones, around three quarters seen once, with around 1.5% in the top ten. The sequenced sample was PBMCs. All receptors come from a man in his forties in good health and CMV-seronegative.

This clone was seen a handful of times. CDR3 nucleotides: TGTGCCAGCAGCTTAACGGGAGGTAAAGAGACCCAGTACTTC. This sequence encodes CASSLTGGKETQYF. The chain has TRBV7-3 and TRBJ2-5; TRBD2 might be the D (6 bases). V was shortened by 0 bases and J by 3 bases, with 8 bases between the two germline ends. CDR3 length equals 14 residues. Germline values: CDR1 SGHTA, CDR2 FQGTGA. The full variable domain, completed using reference TRBV7-3 and TRBJ2-5, is GAGVSQTPSNKVTEKGKYVELRCDPISGHTALYWYRQSLGQGPEFLIYFQGTGAADDSGLPNDRFFAVRPEGSVSTLKIQRTERGDSAVYLCASSLTGGKETQYFGPGTRLLVL.

This clone came up once. The chain combines TRBV10-1 with TRBJ2-2; 10 bases agree with TRBD2. Trimming at V came to 3 bases and at J to 3 bases, leaving 10 bases not matched to a gene. The germline gives CDR1 WNHNN, CDR2 SYGVQD (reference sequence). The CDR3 is 18 residues long. DNA of the CDR3: TGCGCCAGCAGTGATTTCTCACCTAGCGGGAGAGACACCGGGGAGCTGTTTTTT. Translating gives CASSDFSPSGRDTGELFF.

The rearrangement joins TRBV28 to TRBJ2-1; 13 positions agree with TRBD2. The germline V gene has CDR1 MDHEN and CDR2 SYDVKM. The trim removed 7 bases at V and 2 bases at J, leaving 17 bases unmatched. The CDR3 totals 20 residues. The CDR3 here is CASTPVNLWTSGSPYNEQFF. The DNA for the CDR3 is TGTGCCAGCACACCAGTAAATCTTTGGACTAGCGGGAGTCCCTACAATGAGCAGTTCTTC.

The chain employs TRBV27 and TRBJ1-5; D might be TRBD1 (5 bases). Germline V gene lookup returns CDR1 MNHEY and CDR2 SMNVEV (reference sequence). V lost 9 bases, J lost 5 bases, and 14 bases lay in between. The CDR3 extends over 13 amino acids. The CDR3 DNA reads as TGTGCCAGTCAGGGCACTGTTTATCAGCCCCAGCATTTT. Amino acid sequence: CASQGTVYQPQHF.

The chain links TRBV7-9 to TRBJ2-1; D possibly corresponds to TRBD1 (6 bases). This CDR3 has 14 residues. The V end lost 5 bases, the J end lost 8 bases, and 16 bases lay between the germline ends. CDR1 SEHNR and CDR2 FQNEAQ come from the germline V gene (reference sequence). The CDR3 region is CASSLVGHLDEQFF. The CDR3 DNA reads TGTGCCAGCAGCCTAGTGGGACACTTGGATGAGCAGTTCTTC. Complete variable domain (other parts from reference TRBV7-9 and TRBJ2-1): DTGVSQNPRHKITKRGQNVTFRCDPISEHNRLYWYRQTLGQGPEFLTYFQNEAQLEKSRLLSDRFSAERPKGSFSTLEIQRTEQGDSAMYLCASSLVGHLDEQFFGPGTRLTVL.

The chain links TRBV30 to TRBJ1-5; D is perhaps TRBD1 (5 bases). The CDR3 length is 14 residues. Germline assignment: CDR1 GTSNPN and CDR2 SVGIG (reference sequence). Between the trimmed V and J ends, which lost 1 base and 0 bases, there was a span of 7 bases. CDR3 residues: CAWSGQYSNQPQHF. CDR3 DNA sequence: TGTGCCTGGAGTGGACAGTATAGCAATCAGCCCCAGCATTTT.

The CDR3 loop is CASSPHAGTGGVEQYF. Written as DNA, the CDR3 is TGTGCCAGCAGTCCCCACGCCGGGACAGGGGGGGTCGAGCAGTACTTC. The V call is TRBV27, the J call TRBJ2-7; 11 nucleotides agree with TRBD1. With V trimmed by 5 bases and J by 6 bases, 12 bases remained unmatched. From germline, CDR1 is MNHEY and CDR2 SMNVEV (reference sequence). The CDR3 is made up of 16 amino acids.

This clone was found a few times. V and J are TRBV7-9 and TRBJ2-1, with a possible D match to TRBD1 (5 bases). The germline V gene has CDR1 SEHNR and CDR2 FQNEAQ (reference sequence). The V and J ends lost 7 bases and 11 bases respectively, with 21 bases between them. CDR3 length: 14 amino acids. The CDR3 bases are TGTGCCAGCACTCCTGGGGCGAATCCCTTGCAGCAGTTCTTC. Residues: CASTPGANPLQQFF. The complete variable domain, with remaining parts taken from reference TRBV7-9 and TRBJ2-1, reads DTGVSQNPRHKITKRGQNVTFRCDPISEHNRLYWYRQTLGQGPEFLTYFQNEAQLEKSRLLSDRFSAERPKGSFSTLEIQRTEQGDSAMYLCASTPGANPLQQFFGPGTRLTVL.

This clone was detected only a few times. The chain joins TRBV30 to TRBJ2-5; 13 bases match TRBD2. The CDR3 consists of 14 residues. CDR1 and CDR2 (germline): GTSNPN, SVGIG (reference sequence). V gave up 5 bases and J gave up 7 bases; unmatched junction bases: 7. In nucleotides, the CDR3 is TGTGCCTGGGAACTAGCGGGAGGGCGGCCGACCCAGTACTTC. It specifies CAWELAGGRPTQYF.

The chain recombines TRBV7-6 with TRBJ2-1; D is unresolved. The ends were cut back, 5 bases at V and 3 bases at J, with 11 bases in the middle. This CDR3 region has 14 residues. Germline CDR1 SGHVS, CDR2 FNYEAQ. CDR3 region: CASSPSSSYNEQFF. In DNA form, the CDR3 reads TGTGCCAGCAGCCCCAGTAGCAGCTACAATGAGCAGTTCTTC.

CDR3 loop: CWDRAYEQYV. The CDR3 coding sequence is TGTTGGGACAGGGCCTACGAGCAGTACGTC. This chain connects TRBV21-1 to TRBJ2-7; TRBD1 is the table's D call and was not checked against the DNA. TRBV21-1 is assigned pseudogene status. The CDR3 runs to 10 residues.

In this sample, this clone turned up a few times. V and J are TRBV18 and TRBJ1-2; 9 nucleotides agree with TRBD1. The CDR3 consists of 16 residues. The germline gives CDR1 KGHSH, CDR2 LQKENI. The V gene end was trimmed by 2 bases and the J gene end by 7 bases; junction bases not matched to a gene: 11. The CDR3 DNA sequence: TGTGCCAGCTCACCAGGCGGGACAGGGCTATGGAGTGGCTACACCTTC. The encoded protein is CASSPGGTGLWSGYTF.

This chain joins TRBV7-2 and TRBJ1-2; D is ambiguous. CDR3 size: 12 residues. CDR1 and CDR2 (germline): SGHTA, FQGNSA. Trimming took off 2 bases at V and 4 bases at J, with 5 bases between the two ends. This chain's CDR3 is CASSLYSYGYTF. The DNA of the CDR3 is TGTGCCAGCAGCTTATACAGCTATGGCTACACCTTC.

This clone was picked up a small number of times. Distinct nucleotide sequences in the sample also encode this CDR3. The chain joins TRBV7-9 to TRBJ2-3, with 8 bases fitting TRBD2. Germline V gives CDR1 SEHNR, CDR2 FQNEAQ (reference sequence). J gave up 0 bases and V 4 bases, and 6 bases lay outside the gene matches. The CDR3 spans 16 residues. The CDR3 DNA follows: TGTGCCAGCAGCTACGGACTAGCAGGAAGCACAGATACGCAGTATTTT. It yields the protein CASSYGLAGSTDTQYF.

V usage is TRBV7-2 and J usage is TRBJ1-3, with a weak D call TRBD1 (5 bases). Trimming shortened V by 3 bases and J by 4 bases, and 10 bases separated the two germline ends. The CDR3 is 14 residues long. From germline, CDR1 is SGHTA and CDR2 FQGNSA. CDR3 region: CASSLGGYGNTIYF. In DNA, the CDR3 is TGTGCCAGCAGCTTGGGGGGGTACGGAAACACCATATATTTT.

V usage is TRBV28 and J usage is TRBJ1-5; D might be TRBD1 (6 bases). Germline CDR1 MDHEN, CDR2 SYDVKM. Trimming took off 3 bases at V and 3 bases at J, with 15 bases between the two ends. This CDR3 has 16 residues. CDR3 in amino acids: CASSLGGAKPNQPQHF. DNA for the CDR3: TGTGCCAGCAGTTTGGGGGGGGCAAAACCCAATCAGCCCCAGCATTTT.

This chain uses TRBV5-4 with TRBJ1-1, with D possibly matching TRBD1 (5 bases). The CDR3 is 16 amino acids. Trimming shortened V by 5 bases and J by 5 bases, and 22 bases separated the two germline ends. Per the germline V gene, CDR1 is SGHNT and CDR2 is YYREEE (reference sequence). CDR3 DNA sequence: TGTGCCAGCAGTTCGGGGCTGGGACGGGAGGAAACTGAAGCTTTCTTT. This encodes CASSSGLGREETEAFF.